This T cell receptor (beta chain) was retrieved from a study of blood T cells in healthy people across ages (dated by TCRdb to about 2015). Concerning the study at large: Template switching captured roughly one uniquely barcoded TCR beta cDNA molecule per two T cells in model experiments. Two additional independent replicas of 1 million unique cDNA reads from the same blood draw were analyzed for two donors (one aged 18 to 30 and one aged 80 or older). To avoid experimental bias, donors of different ages were distributed randomly across sequencing lanes. Age-related changes in TCR beta repertoire diversity were measured in the study by deep sequencing normalized with unique cDNA molecular identifiers. The donors were split into four age groups: young (average 16 years), middle-aged (39), aged (about 62) and long-lived (roughly 77).

Study-wide conclusions, independent of this receptor: Because the CMV infection status of the donors was unknown, age-related changes in expanded clonotypes may potentially have been confounded. As age increased, observed TCR beta diversity per million T cells dropped in a roughly linear way, and a significant reduction was already evident by age 40. Total diversity estimates from one million sequenced T cells were considered lower bounds and underestimates. Compared with the aged group, the long-lived group had more naive CD4+ T cells, fewer expanded clones and increased TCR diversity, a pattern suggesting age selection. Conclusive comparison of naive and antigen-experienced compartments was prevented by the profiling of bulk unsorted PBMCs. A strong correlation was found between observed TCR beta diversity and the percentage of naive T cells measured by flow cytometry.

At the junction V is shortened by 5 bases and J by 13 bases, with 23 bases in between. The CDR3, from cysteine to phenylalanine, totals 13 residues. The DNA shown is the 39-base CDR3, in frame from base 1. Reading the germline V gene gives CDR1 SQVTM and CDR2 ANQGSEA. The approximately 41 donors, aged roughly 6 to 95 years, were systemically healthy Caucasian individuals from Russia. Approximately 10 milliliters of peripheral blood were collected from each donor into EDTA-treated Vacutainer tubes. PBMCs were isolated by Ficoll-Paque density-gradient centrifugation, with at least 6 million obtained per sample. Total RNA, at least 6 micrograms per sample, was extracted from PBMCs with Trizol reagent. For every donor, an aliquot of PBMCs went through flow cytometry to measure the percentages of naive CD45RAhigh/CD27high T cells. To note about this clonotype: Which antigen it targets is not known. Given a much more abundant clone one base away, this may be a read error.

Receptors were amplified or captured by 5' RACE. This sample was sequenced with an Illumina HiSeq 2500. The second PCR ran for roughly 7 to 12 cycles and used a J-beta primer mix along with a sample-barcoded 5' primer. Each TCR beta cDNA molecule received a unique molecular identifier from a template-switch 5' adaptor carrying 12 random nucleotides. At least 3 million CDR3-containing paired-end reads were obtained from each sample. First-strand cDNA was synthesized from all RNA with the Mint cDNA synthesis kit, primed by a TRBC-specific oligonucleotide. After uracil-DNA glycosylase treatment, a first 18-cycle PCR used universal primers M1SS and BC2_uni_R on all cDNA. As for how the authors treated the data: Each sample was normalized by randomly selecting 1 million high-quality reads, each carrying a distinct molecular identifier. Reads sharing molecular identifiers were discarded rather than binned into consensus sequences. CDR3 identification, clonotype clustering and error correction used MiTCR with a Q25 quality threshold and the strictest error-elimination algorithm. A nonparametric unseen species model with Euler transformation was used to estimate a lower bound on total TCR beta diversity. Through fastp at Q25 and MiXCR, TCRdb rebuilt clones from the public reads, retaining in-frame beta chains. Identical CDR3 protein sequences are pooled into one entry, listed with their most common genes and DNA. TCRdb assigned the V and J calls; the authors' analysis was not used. For this sample there are about 940,000 distinct CDR3 sequences; roughly 43% appear just once. The ten largest clones represent around an eighth of the sample.

The receptor chain draws on TRBV29-1 and TRBJ2-5; TRBD1 could be the D gene, as 6 bases match. The origin of this receptor is a man aged 25 to 45 in good health. Source material: blood. The CDR3 reads as follows: CSVLAGDRDPRYF. In nucleotide form, the sequence is TGCAGCGTTTTGGCAGGGGACCGGGACCCTCGGTACTTC.